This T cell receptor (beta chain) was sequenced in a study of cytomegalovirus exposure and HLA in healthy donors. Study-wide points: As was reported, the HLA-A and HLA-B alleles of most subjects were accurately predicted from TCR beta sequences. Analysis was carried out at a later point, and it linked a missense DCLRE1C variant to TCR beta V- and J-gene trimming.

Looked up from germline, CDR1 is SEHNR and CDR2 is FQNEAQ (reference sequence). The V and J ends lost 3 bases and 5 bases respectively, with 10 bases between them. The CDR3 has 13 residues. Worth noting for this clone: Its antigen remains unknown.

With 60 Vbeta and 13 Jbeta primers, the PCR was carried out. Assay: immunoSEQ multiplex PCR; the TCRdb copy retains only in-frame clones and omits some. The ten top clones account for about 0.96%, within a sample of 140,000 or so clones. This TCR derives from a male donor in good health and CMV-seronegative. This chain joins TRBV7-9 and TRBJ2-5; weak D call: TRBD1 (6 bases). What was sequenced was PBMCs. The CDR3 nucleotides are TGTGCCAGCAGCTTGGGGGCCAGGGAGACCCAGTACTTC. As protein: CASSLGARETQYF.